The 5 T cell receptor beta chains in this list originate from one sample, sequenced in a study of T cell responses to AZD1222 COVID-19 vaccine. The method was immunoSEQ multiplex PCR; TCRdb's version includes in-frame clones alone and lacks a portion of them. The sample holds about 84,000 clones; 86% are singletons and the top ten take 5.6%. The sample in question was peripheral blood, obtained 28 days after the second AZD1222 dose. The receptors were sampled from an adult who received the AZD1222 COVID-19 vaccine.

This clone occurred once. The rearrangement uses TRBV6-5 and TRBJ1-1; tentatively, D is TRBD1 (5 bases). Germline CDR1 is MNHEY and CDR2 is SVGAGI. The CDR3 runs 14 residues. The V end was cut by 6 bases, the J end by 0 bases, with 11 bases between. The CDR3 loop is CASSGGGMNTEAFF. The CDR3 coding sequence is TGTGCCAGCAGCGGCGGGGGGATGAACACTGAAGCTTTCTTT.

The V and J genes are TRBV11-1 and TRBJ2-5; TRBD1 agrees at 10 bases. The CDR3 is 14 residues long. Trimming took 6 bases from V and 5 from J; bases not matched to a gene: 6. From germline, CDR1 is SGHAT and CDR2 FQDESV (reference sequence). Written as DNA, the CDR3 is TGTGCCAGCAGTCGGGACAGGGGCCGGGAGACCCAGTACTTC. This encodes CASSRDRGRETQYF.

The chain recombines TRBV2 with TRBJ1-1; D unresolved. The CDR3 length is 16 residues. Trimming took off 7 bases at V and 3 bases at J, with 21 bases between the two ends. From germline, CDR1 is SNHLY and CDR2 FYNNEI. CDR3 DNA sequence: TGTGCCAGCATCAGGACGCCCAACGAGGGCTACACTGAAGCTTTCTTT. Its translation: CASIRTPNEGYTEAFF.

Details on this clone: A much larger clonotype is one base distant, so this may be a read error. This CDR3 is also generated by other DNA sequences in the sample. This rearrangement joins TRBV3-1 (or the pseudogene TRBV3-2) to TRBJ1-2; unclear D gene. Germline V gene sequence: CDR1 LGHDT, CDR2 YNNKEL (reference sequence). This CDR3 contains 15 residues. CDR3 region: CASSPKVVRGYGYTF. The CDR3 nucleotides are TGTGCCAGCAGCCCGAAGGTCGTCCGTGGCTATGGCTACACCTTT.

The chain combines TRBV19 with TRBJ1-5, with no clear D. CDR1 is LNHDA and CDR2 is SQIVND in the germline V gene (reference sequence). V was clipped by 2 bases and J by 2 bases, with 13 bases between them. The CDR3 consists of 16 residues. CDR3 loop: CASSIPGPTGNQPQHF. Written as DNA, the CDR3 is TGTGCCAGTAGTATACCGGGCCCGACGGGCAATCAGCCCCAGCATTTT.